The 5 T cell receptor beta chains presented below share a single source sample, sequenced in a study of OX40 agonist ivuxolimab in advanced cancers. Some clones are missing from TCRdb's copy, which holds only in-frame ones; the method was immunoSEQ multiplex PCR. Among around 30,000 clones listed, roughly 84% were seen once. The source was CD4+ or CD8+ T cells sorted from blood, collected in a trial of the OX40 agonist ivuxolimab. The receptors come from an adult with an advanced solid tumor such as melanoma, head and neck, liver or kidney cancer.

The J gene is TRBJ1-5, the V gene TRBV29-1; D is possibly TRBD1 (5 bases). Trimming took 4 bases from V and 2 from J, leaving 9 bases between them. Germline loops: CDR1 SQVTM, CDR2 ANQGSEA. The CDR3 runs to 13 residues. This CDR3 reads CSVVVGGNQPQHF. The DNA of the CDR3 is TGCAGCGTTGTTGTAGGGGGCAATCAGCCCCAGCATTTT. Looking up the rest from reference TRBV29-1 and TRBJ1-5 gives the full variable domain: SAVISQKPSRDICQRGTSLTIQCQVDSQVTMMFWYRQQPGQSLTLIATANQGSEATYESGFVIDKFPISRPNLTFSTLTVSNMSPEDSSIYLCSVVVGGNQPQHFGDGTRLSIL.

This clone showed up just a few times. V is TRBV28 and J is TRBJ2-3, with 7 bases fitting TRBD1. There are 17 residues in the CDR3. In germline, CDR1 is MDHEN, CDR2 SYDVKM. The trim removed 6 bases at V and 6 bases at J, leaving 18 bases unmatched. CDR3 in amino acids: CASSRQGAGVGSDTQYF. The CDR3 bases are TGTGCCAGCAGCAGACAGGGAGCAGGCGTCGGTTCGGATACGCAGTATTTT.

CDR3 DNA: TGTGCCAGCAGATGGGGACAGGGGGCTGTCGCTTTCTTT. Translated, it gives CASRWGQGAVAFF. This chain links TRBV27 with TRBJ1-1; 12 bases line up with TRBD1. Germline CDR1 is MNHEY and CDR2 is SMNVEV (reference sequence). J gave up 11 bases and V 6 bases, and 7 bases lay outside the gene matches. The CDR3 extends over 13 amino acids.

The CDR3 DNA reads as TGTGCCAGCAGCGTAGAGGGCTTGCTTCTGGGCCAAGAGACCCAGTACTTC. This gives the protein CASSVEGLLLGQETQYF. The gene calls are TRBV9 and TRBJ2-5; D is undetermined. Trimming pared 0 bases from V and 1 base from J, leaving 16 bases between. CDR1 is SGDLS, CDR2 YYNGEE, per germline. The length of the CDR3 is 17 residues.

The J gene is TRBJ2-1, the V gene TRBV27, with 7 bases matching TRBD2. Germline V gene data show CDR1 as MNHEY and CDR2 as SMNVEV (reference sequence). The CDR3 spans 14 residues. V shed 4 bases and J 6 bases; nucleotides not matched to a gene: 6. As DNA, the CDR3 is TGTGCCAGCAGTTCCGCCGGACTAGTCAATGAGCAGTTCTTC. Its translation: CASSSAGLVNEQFF.